The 7 T cell receptor beta chains below were found in one sample sequenced in a study of cytomegalovirus exposure and HLA in healthy donors. Profiling relied on immunoSEQ multiplex PCR, and the TCRdb table lists in-frame clones only, not all of them. The repertoire holds approximately 160,000 clones, about 90% seen once, with roughly 3% in the top ten. Sequencing was done on a sample of PBMCs. The receptors here all came from a woman under 30 in good health and CMV-seropositive.

The V and J genes are TRBV5-1 and TRBJ1-4, with 9 bases lining up with TRBD1. Germline CDR1 reads SGHRS; CDR2 reads YFSETQ. Trimming took 4 bases from V and 7 from J; bases not matched to a gene: 11. CDR3 size: 16 residues. The CDR3 sequence: CASSIQGARGGEKLFF. The CDR3 nucleotides read TGCGCCAGCAGCATACAGGGGGCCCGTGGGGGTGAAAAACTGTTTTTT.

In this sample, this clone turned up once. This sequence joins TRBV15 and TRBJ2-2; no firm D call. Trimming cost V 8 bases and J 2 bases, with 12 bases left between them. The CDR3 totals 14 residues. CDR1 LNHNV and CDR2 YYDKDF come from the germline V gene (reference sequence). The CDR3: CATGRGLNTGELFF. CDR3 in DNA: TGTGCCACCGGTCGTGGTCTAAACACCGGGGAGCTGTTTTTT.

Here the CDR3 reads CAISEGGGLSYGYTF. CDR3 coding DNA: TGTGCCATCAGTGAGGGGGGAGGGCTGAGCTATGGCTACACCTTC. The chain is built from TRBV10-3 and TRBJ1-2; TRBD1 might be the D (5 bases). Germline-derived CDR1 and CDR2 are ENHRY and SYGVKD. The CDR3 covers 15 residues. V lost 2 bases to trimming and J lost 4 bases, with 14 bases between them.

The rearrangement joins TRBV15 to TRBJ2-5; possible D gene TRBD2, 6 bases. The V gene's germline CDR1 is LNHNV and CDR2 YYDKDF (reference sequence). This CDR3 has 16 residues. The germline V and J ends were trimmed by 0 bases and 9 bases, with 20 bases remaining between them. The CDR3 spells CATSRDPGDHRRSQYF. The DNA of the CDR3 is TGTGCCACCAGCAGAGATCCGGGAGACCACCGGAGGTCCCAGTACTTC. Filled out from reference TRBV15 and TRBJ2-5, the complete variable domain reads DAMVIQNPRYQVTQFGKPVTLSCSQTLNHNVMYWYQQKSSQAPKLLFHYYDKDFNNEADTPDNFQSRRPNTSFCFLDIRSPGLGDTAMYLCATSRDPGDHRRSQYFGPGTRLLVL.

A single count supports this clone. The gene calls are TRBV5-1 and TRBJ2-2; weak D call: TRBD2 (6 bases). The CDR3 runs to 16 residues. The V and J ends lost 0 bases and 0 bases respectively, with 9 bases between them. CDR1 SGHRS and CDR2 YFSETQ come from the germline V gene. The CDR3 is CASSLGLASNTGELFF. CDR3 in DNA: TGCGCCAGCAGCTTGGGTCTAGCGTCGAACACCGGGGAGCTGTTTTTT.

The rearrangement joins TRBV11-2 to TRBJ1-6, with 12 bases identical to TRBD1. CDR3 length equals 15 residues. In germline, CDR1 is SGHAT, CDR2 FQNNGV. V shed 5 bases and J 9 bases; nucleotides not matched to a gene: 5. CDR3 in DNA: TGTGCCAGCAGCCCTCCGGGACAGGGGGCTTCACCCCTCCACTTT. Its translation: CASSPPGQGASPLHF. Drawing the rest from reference TRBV11-2 and TRBJ1-6, the complete variable domain is EAGVAQSPRYKIIEKRQSVAFWCNPISGHATLYWYQQILGQGPKLLIQFQNNGVVDDSQLPKDRFSAERLKGVDSTLKIQPAKLEDSAVYLCASSPPGQGASPLHFGNGTRLTVT.

J is TRBJ2-5 and V is TRBV11-1, with 7 bases matching TRBD1. The CDR3 sequence is 13 residues long. The germline V gene encodes CDR1 SGHAT and CDR2 FQDESV (reference sequence). With 3 bases clipped from V and 2 bases from J, the junction kept 0 bases outside the gene matches. The CDR3, as DNA: TGTGCCAGCAGCTTGGGACAGCAAGAGACCCAGTACTTC. Residues: CASSLGQQETQYF.